The clone carrying this T cell receptor (beta chain) was recorded once. The target antigen is unknown. The data were taken from a study of tumor-infiltrating lymphocytes in primary liver carcinoma. Per the germline V gene, CDR1 is SGHAT and CDR2 is FQNNGV. V gave up 6 bases and J gave up 2 bases, with 15 bases separating them. The CDR3 spans 15 residues. Study conclusions and caveats: Blood's top-250-clone fraction was significantly lower than that of tumors (p = 0.039). The use of bulk unsorted samples meant that CD4+ and CD8+ repertoires were not compared.

A constant-region primer primed TCR beta cDNA synthesis from about 0.45 ug of total RNA. Employing slightly modified ARM-PCR, three nested multiplex PCR rounds were run, and these gave rise to the TCR beta libraries. For roughly 10 cycles apiece, the opening two PCR rounds ran with TRBV1-TRBV30 forward primers and a C-beta reverse primer. In TCRdb, the multiplex PCR reads were re-called with MiXCR into one record per CDR3 protein. The sample lists over 250,000 distinct CDR3 sequences, around three fifths occurring once. The blood RNA (from unsorted whole blood) was obtained, and germline DNA was also extracted.

Material: peripheral blood. This clonotype was obtained from a woman aged 30 to 39 with primary liver carcinoma and hepatitis B virus infection. The genes are TRBV11-2 and TRBJ2-3; maybe TRBD2 (6 bases). CDR3 residues: CASSCPGLITDTQYF. CDR3 nucleotide sequence: TGTGCCAGCAGTTGCCCGGGACTCATCACAGATACGCAGTATTTT.